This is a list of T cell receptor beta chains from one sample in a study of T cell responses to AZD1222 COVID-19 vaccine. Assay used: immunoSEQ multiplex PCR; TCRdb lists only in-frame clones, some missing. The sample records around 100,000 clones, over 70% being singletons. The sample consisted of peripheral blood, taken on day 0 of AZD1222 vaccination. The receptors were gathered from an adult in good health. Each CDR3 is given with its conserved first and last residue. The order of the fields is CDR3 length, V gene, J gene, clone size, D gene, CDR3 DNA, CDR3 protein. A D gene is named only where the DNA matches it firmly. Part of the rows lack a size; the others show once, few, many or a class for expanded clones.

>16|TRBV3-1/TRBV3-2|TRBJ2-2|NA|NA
TGTGCCAGCAGCCAAGACACTAGAAAGAACACCGGGGAGCTGTTTTTT
CASSQDTRKNTGELFF
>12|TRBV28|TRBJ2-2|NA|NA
TGTGCCAGCAGTTACTCTCTGAGGGAGCTGTTTTTT
CASSYSLRELFF
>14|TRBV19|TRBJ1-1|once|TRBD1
TGTGCCAGCCTTAGGACAGGAGAAGGCACTGAAGCTTTCTTT
CASLRTGEGTEAFF
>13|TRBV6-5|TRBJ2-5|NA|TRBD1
TGTGCCAGCACCCAGTCCAGGGGGGAGACCCAGTACTTC
CASTQSRGETQYF
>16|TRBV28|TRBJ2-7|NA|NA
TGTGCCAGCAGCACACCGGACAGCGCTACACACCTACGGCAGTACTTC
CASSTPDSATHLRQYF
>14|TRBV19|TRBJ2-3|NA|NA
TGTGCCAGTAGTCCCCGGGTGGGTTCAGATACGCAGTATTTT
CASSPRVGSDTQYF
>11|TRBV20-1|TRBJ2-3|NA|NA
TGCAGTGCTAGAGTCGGGGATACGCAGTATTTT
CSARVGDTQYF
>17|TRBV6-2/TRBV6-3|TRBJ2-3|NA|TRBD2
TGTGCCAGCAGTACCCCCCCTAGCGGGAGTGTCACAGATACGCAGTATTTT
CASSTPPSGSVTDTQYF
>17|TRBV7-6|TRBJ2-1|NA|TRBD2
TGTGCCAGCAGCTTGGGCCCCCCAAGCGGGAGTGAGGATGAGCAGTTCTTC
CASSLGPPSGSEDEQFF
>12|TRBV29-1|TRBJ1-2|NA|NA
TGCAGCGTTGCCCGGACAGAGGGAAGCTACACCTTC
CSVARTEGSYTF
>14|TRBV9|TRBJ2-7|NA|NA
TGTGCCAGCAGCGTAGGAACAGGTCTGTACGAGCAGTACTTC
CASSVGTGLYEQYF
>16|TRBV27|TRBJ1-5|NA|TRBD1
TGTGCCAGCAGTCTACGGACAGGGGACGGCAATCAGCCCCAGCATTTT
CASSLRTGDGNQPQHF
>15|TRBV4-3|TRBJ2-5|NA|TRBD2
TGCGCCAGCAGCCAGACGGGAGGGCCCCAAGAGACCCAGTACTTC
CASSQTGGPQETQYF
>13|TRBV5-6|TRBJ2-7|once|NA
TGTGCCAGCAGCTTGGGCAGGGTGGACGAGCAGTACTTC
CASSLGRVDEQYF
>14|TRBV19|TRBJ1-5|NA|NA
TGTGCCAGTAGTATCCCTCAAGGGACTCAGCCCCAGCATTTT
CASSIPQGTQPQHF
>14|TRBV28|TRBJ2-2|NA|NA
TGTGCCAGCAGTCGACTAGTACGCTCCGGGGAGCTGTTTTTT
CASSRLVRSGELFF
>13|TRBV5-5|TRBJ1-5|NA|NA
TGTGCCAGCAGCTTACGGGGGTATCAGCCCCAGCATTTT
CASSLRGYQPQHF
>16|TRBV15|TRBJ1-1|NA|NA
TGTGCCACCAGCAGAGATCCCTCGGGAGTGGGCGCTGAAGCTTTCTTT
CATSRDPSGVGAEAFF
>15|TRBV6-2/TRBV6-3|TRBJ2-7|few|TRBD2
TGTGCCAGCAGTTACTCGACTAGCGGGGGGTACGAGCAGTACTTC
CASSYSTSGGYEQYF
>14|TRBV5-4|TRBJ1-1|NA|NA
TGTGCCAGCAGCTTGGGCCAGGAGTATGCTGAAGCTTTCTTT
CASSLGQEYAEAFF
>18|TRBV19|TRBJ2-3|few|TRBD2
TGTGCCAGTAGTATAGAAACCGGGACTAGCGGGACCACAGATACGCAGTATTTT
CASSIETGTSGTTDTQYF
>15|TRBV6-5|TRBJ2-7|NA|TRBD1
TGTGCCAGCAGTTACCTAAGGGACAGCTCCTACGAGCAGTACTTC
CASSYLRDSSYEQYF
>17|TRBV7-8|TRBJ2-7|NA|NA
TGTGCCAGCAGCTTAGCTGGCACCCTGCTGAGCTCCTACGAGCAGTACTTC
CASSLAGTLLSSYEQYF
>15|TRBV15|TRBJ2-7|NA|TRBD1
TGTGCCACCAGCAGAGCGACAGGGGGAGCCTACGAGCAGTACTTC
CATSRATGGAYEQYF
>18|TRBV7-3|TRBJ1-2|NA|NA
TGTGCCAGCAGCTTAAGTGGCGGCAGGGAGATGACTAAGCATGGCTACACCTTC
CASSLSGGREMTKHGYTF
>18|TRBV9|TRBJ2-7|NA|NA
TGTGCCAGCAGCGTAGGGGGTAGCGGACTAAACTTGGCGGGGGAGCAGTACTTC
CASSVGGSGLNLAGEQYF
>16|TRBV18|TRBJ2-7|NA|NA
TGTGCCAGCTCACCACCGGGGACAACCACTTCCTACGAGCAGTACTTC
CASSPPGTTTSYEQYF
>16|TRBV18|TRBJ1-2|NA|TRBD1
TGTGCCAGCTCGGCGTCTAGGGACAGTGAATTCTATGGCTACACCTTC
CASSASRDSEFYGYTF
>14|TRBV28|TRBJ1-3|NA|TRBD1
TGTGCCAGCGCCGACAGGGCATGGGGAAACACCATATATTTT
CASADRAWGNTIYF
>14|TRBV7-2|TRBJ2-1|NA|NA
TGTGCCAGCAGCTTAGATTACACCTACAATGAGCAGTTCTTC
CASSLDYTYNEQFF
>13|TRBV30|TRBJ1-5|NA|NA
TGTGCCTGGAGTGTAAAGGAAACTCAGCCCCAGCATTTT
CAWSVKETQPQHF
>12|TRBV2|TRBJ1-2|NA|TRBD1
TGTGCCAGGACAGGGGAGGTCGATGGCTACACCTTC
CARTGEVDGYTF
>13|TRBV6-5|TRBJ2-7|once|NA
TGTGCCAGCACAGGTCGGAATAGGTACGAGCAGTACTTC
CASTGRNRYEQYF
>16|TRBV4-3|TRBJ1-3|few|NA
TGCGCCAGCAGTCGACACCGGGACGGATCTGGAAACACCATATATTTT
CASSRHRDGSGNTIYF
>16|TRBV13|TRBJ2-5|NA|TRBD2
TGTGCCAGCAGCTTCACAGCTAGCGGGGGGGCGGAGACCCAGTACTTC
CASSFTASGGAETQYF
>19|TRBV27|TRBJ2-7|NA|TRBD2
TGTGCCAGCAGTTTATCGATCGCTAGCGGGAGAGGTGGTTCCGGAGAGCAGTACTTC
CASSLSIASGRGGSGEQYF
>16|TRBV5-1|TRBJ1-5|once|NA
TGCGCCAGCAGCTTGGTGGGGTTGGGGGCTAATCAGCCCCAGCATTTT
CASSLVGLGANQPQHF
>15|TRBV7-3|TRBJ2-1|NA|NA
TGTGCCAGCAGCTTACCCCACGGTCCCAGTGCGGAGCAGTTCTTC
CASSLPHGPSAEQFF
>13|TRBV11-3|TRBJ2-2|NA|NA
TGTGCCAGCAGCCAGCGACTAGCCGGGGAGCTGTTTTTT
CASSQRLAGELFF
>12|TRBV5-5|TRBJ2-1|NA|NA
TGTGCCAGCAGCTTTTTGGGCAATGAGCAGTTCTTC
CASSFLGNEQFF
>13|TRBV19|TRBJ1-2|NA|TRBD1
TGTGCCAGTAGTGACAGGGGGGGCTATGGCTACACCTTC
CASSDRGGYGYTF
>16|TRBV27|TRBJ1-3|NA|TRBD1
TGTGCCAGCAGTTTGACAGGGGTCAGCTCTGGAAACACCATATATTTT
CASSLTGVSSGNTIYF